One sample yielded the 21 T cell receptor beta chains listed below, sequenced in a study of identical twins. TCRdb redid the calling of the 5' RACE reads with MiXCR, one entry per CDR3 protein. Found here are hundreds of thousands of distinct CDR3 sequences, around 8.6% of them singletons; the top ten hold roughly 0.97%. This sample also appeared in a second study, on yellow fever vaccine responses in identical twins.

The sample comprised PBMCs. Every receptor here comes from a young woman in good health.

This clonotype was detected only a few times. The genes are TRBV28 and TRBJ2-3; no clear D gene. From germline, CDR1 is MDHEN and CDR2 SYDVKM. The CDR3 length is 13 residues. V was cut by 3 bases and J by 4 bases, with 8 bases left in between. CDR3 protein: CASSLVSPDTQYF. The CDR3 DNA reads as TGTGCCAGCAGTTTGGTCAGTCCAGATACGCAGTATTTT.

V is TRBV29-1 and J is TRBJ2-3; the D gene is possibly TRBD2 (6 bases). This CDR3 has 15 residues. V was trimmed by 0 bases and J by 1 base, leaving 11 bases between them. Germline-derived CDR1 and CDR2 are SQVTM and ANQGSEA. CDR3: CSVEEDGSGTDTQYF. Written as DNA, the CDR3 is TGCAGCGTTGAAGAGGACGGGAGTGGCACAGATACGCAGTATTTT.

This chain connects TRBV29-1 to TRBJ1-2; 7 bases fit TRBD1. Unmatched junction bases numbered 14, after V lost 3 bases and J lost 7 bases. CDR1 is SQVTM, CDR2 ANQGSEA, per germline. This CDR3 has 15 residues. The CDR3 loop reads CSVEALTTGNSGYTF. The CDR3 coding sequence is TGCAGCGTTGAGGCCTTAACGACAGGGAATTCTGGCTACACCTTC.

V and J are TRBV29-1 and TRBJ2-3; 9 positions match TRBD2. Trimming cost V 0 bases and J 0 bases; bases outside gene matches: 10. Germline CDR1 and CDR2: SQVTM and ANQGSEA. This CDR3 has 18 amino acids. The CDR3 loop reads CSVEDFQLAGSSTDTQYF. The CDR3 DNA is TGCAGCGTTGAAGATTTTCAACTAGCGGGCTCTAGCACAGATACGCAGTATTTT.

This clonotype was observed a few times. V and J are TRBV7-2 and TRBJ2-7, with D perhaps TRBD1 (5 bases). The V and J ends lost 4 bases and 3 bases respectively, with 13 bases between them. Germline lookup yields CDR1 SGHTA and CDR2 FQGNSA. The length of the CDR3 is 14 residues. The chain's CDR3 is CASSSQRQGYEQYF. The CDR3 coding sequence is TGTGCCAGCAGCTCCCAGAGGCAGGGCTACGAGCAGTACTTC.

This clonotype was picked up a small number of times. V usage is TRBV7-2 and J usage is TRBJ1-1; possibly TRBD1 for D (5 bases). The V end was cut by 6 bases, the J end by 7 bases, with 15 bases between. The CDR3 extends over 13 amino acids. CDR1 and CDR2 from the germline V gene are SGHTA and FQGNSA. The CDR3 protein is CASRTTPQGEAFF. The CDR3 coding sequence is TGTGCCAGCAGGACGACCCCCCAGGGTGAAGCTTTCTTT.

This clonotype was counted many times. The genes are TRBV20-1 and TRBJ2-4; TRBD2 aligns across 9 bases. Germline V gives CDR1 DFQATT, CDR2 SNEGSKA (reference sequence). The CDR3 is 19 residues long. V trimming: 4 bases; J trimming: 5 bases; junction bases outside the gene matches: 21. Here the CDR3 reads CSANIPSTSGRANQNIQYF. CDR3 nucleotides: TGCAGTGCTAATATTCCCTCGACTAGCGGCAGAGCCAACCAAAACATTCAGTACTTC.

V gene TRBV18 combines with J gene TRBJ2-1, with 11 bases matching TRBD2. Trimming removed 0 bases from V and 8 bases from J; junction bases left unmatched: 9. The CDR3 length is 17 residues. Looked up from germline, CDR1 is KGHSH and CDR2 is LQKENI. DNA for the CDR3: TGTGCCAGCTCACCACCGACCCTAGCGGGAGGAGGTCATGAGCAGTTCTTC. Amino acid sequence: CASSPPTLAGGGHEQFF.

The table lists this clonotype with many counts. The chain uses TRBV5-1 and TRBJ1-1, with D possibly matching TRBD1 (6 bases). CDR1 SGHRS and CDR2 YFSETQ come from the germline V gene. The CDR3 is made up of 14 amino acids. Trimming shortened V by 4 bases and J by 8 bases, and 18 bases separated the two germline ends. CDR3 protein: CASSQDRPGPEAFF. The DNA of the CDR3 is TGCGCCAGCAGCCAGGACAGACCGGGGCCGGAAGCTTTCTTT.

This clonotype was found a few times. V is TRBV14 and J is TRBJ1-6, with no clear D. Germline lookup yields CDR1 SGHDN and CDR2 FVKESK. V gave up 1 base and J gave up 10 bases, with 14 bases separating them. The CDR3 has 15 residues. The CDR3 coding sequence is TGTGCCAGCAGCCAAGTTCAGAAATTCGGGTCACCCCTCCACTTT. Amino acid sequence: CASSQVQKFGSPLHF.

The table lists this clonotype with a few counts. The chain recombines TRBV29-1 with TRBJ2-5; 9 nucleotides line up with TRBD2. The CDR3 sequence is 13 residues long. Germline V gives CDR1 SQVTM, CDR2 ANQGSEA. The ends lost 3 bases at V and 1 base at J; junction bases unmatched: 0. Here the CDR3 reads CSVEGLAQETQYF. Here the CDR3 DNA reads TGCAGCGTTGAGGGACTAGCCCAAGAGACCCAGTACTTC.

This clonotype was found many times. CDR3 in DNA: TGCGCCAGCAGCCCCCACAAGACTAGCGGGAGGATGGGTACCGGGGAGCTGTTTTTT. Translation gives CASSPHKTSGRMGTGELFF. The chain joins TRBV5-1 to TRBJ2-2; 13 positions agree with TRBD2. J lost 5 bases, V lost 4 bases, and 14 bases had no gene match. Germline lookup yields CDR1 SGHRS and CDR2 YFSETQ. This CDR3 has 19 amino acids. Supplemented by reference TRBV5-1 and TRBJ2-2, the full variable domain reads KAGVTQTPRYLIKTRGQQVTLSCSPISGHRSVSWYQQTPGQGLQFLFEYFSETQRNKGNFPGRFSGRQFSNSRSEMNVSTLELGDSALYLCASSPHKTSGRMGTGELFFGEGSRLTVL.

This clonotype was seen a handful of times. The chain couples TRBV12-3 or TRBV12-4 to TRBJ2-7; 11 nucleotides line up with TRBD1. V lost 2 bases and J lost 13; bases outside the gene matches: 7. There are 13 residues in the CDR3. CDR3 in DNA: TGTGCCAGCAGTTTATCGGGACAGGGGGACTCCTACTTC. This sequence encodes CASSLSGQGDSYF.

V and J are TRBV30 and TRBJ2-3; D tentatively reads TRBD1 or TRBD2 (5 bases each). Germline CDR1 and CDR2: GTSNPN and SVGIG (reference sequence). Trimming pared 6 bases from V and 2 bases from J, leaving 15 bases between. The CDR3 totals 14 residues. The CDR3 DNA sequence: TGTGCCTGTCCCCAGGGAGTATCCACAGATACGCAGTATTTT. This encodes CACPQGVSTDTQYF.

The chain links TRBV27 to TRBJ1-5; a possible D gene is TRBD1 (5 bases). The CDR3 is made up of 14 amino acids. Germline CDR1 reads MNHEY; CDR2 reads SMNVEV (reference sequence). V lost 6 bases, J lost 0 bases, and 9 bases lay in between. The CDR3 sequence is CASREGYSNQPQHF. DNA of the CDR3: TGTGCCAGCAGGGAGGGGTATAGCAATCAGCCCCAGCATTTT.

Many counts were recorded for this clonotype. This chain uses TRBV20-1 with TRBJ2-4; the D gene is possibly TRBD1 (5 bases). CDR1 and CDR2 (germline): DFQATT, SNEGSKA (reference sequence). The V gene lost 5 bases and the J gene lost 0 bases, with 14 bases spanning the gap. This CDR3 spans 15 amino acids. The DNA of the CDR3 is TGCAGTGCTTTAGACAGTCAGCTAGCCAAAAACATTCAGTACTTC. Translating gives CSALDSQLAKNIQYF.

This clonotype was counted a few times. The CDR3 region is CASSYPGSYEAFF. Here the CDR3 DNA reads TGTGCCAGCAGTTATCCCGGGTCCTATGAAGCTTTCTTT. This rearrangement joins TRBV6-6 to TRBJ1-1; no firm D call. This CDR3 comprises 13 residues. CDR1 is MNHNY and CDR2 is SVGAGI in the germline V gene (reference sequence). V was trimmed by 3 bases and J by 7 bases, leaving 12 bases between them.

The V call is TRBV12-3 or TRBV12-4, the J call TRBJ2-1; no firm D call. The CDR3 loop spans 15 amino acids. V was clipped by 8 bases and J by 7 bases, with 21 bases between them. The CDR3 region has the DNA TGTGCCAGCGGCGGCATCCAACAAGGAGTGAATGAGCAGTTCTTC. Encoded protein: CASGGIQQGVNEQFF.

This clonotype was found a few times. The chain recombines TRBV7-6 with TRBJ2-7; either TRBD1 or TRBD2 may fit D (5 bases each). V lost 3 bases and J 2 bases, leaving 14 bases between the germline ends. This CDR3 comprises 15 residues. Germline V gene data show CDR1 as SGHVS and CDR2 as FNYEAQ. For the CDR3, the DNA is TGTGCCAGCAGCTTTCCGGGACCAACGGCCTACGAGCAGTACTTC. Translated: CASSFPGPTAYEQYF.

V is TRBV5-1 and J is TRBJ2-3, with 9 positions matching TRBD2. CDR1 and CDR2 (germline): SGHRS, YFSETQ. V gave up 0 bases and J gave up 4 bases; unmatched junction bases: 3. The CDR3 is 15 amino acids. The CDR3 sequence is CASSLVAGVPDTQYF. CDR3 nucleotide sequence: TGCGCCAGCAGCTTGGTAGCGGGGGTCCCAGATACGCAGTATTTT.

The CDR3 spells CASSPRGTQYF. CDR3 coding DNA: TGTGCCAGCAGTCCTCGCGGTACGCAGTATTTT. The V gene is TRBV6-2 or TRBV6-3, the J gene TRBJ2-3; D gene uncertain. The CDR3 has 11 residues. Trimming stripped 5 bases from V and 8 bases from J, with 8 bases between. Germline CDR1 is MNHEY and CDR2 is SVGEGT.